Here is one TCR beta chain with its context. Repertoires were generated with immunoSEQ multiplex PCR, while TCRdb's copy carries only in-frame clones and drops some. The sample comprises about 430,000 clones, roughly 88% of which are singletons, and 0.95% to 1% rests with the top ten. The record originates from a study of blood T cell repertoires in COVID-19. About the research overall: Sites in the United States, Italy and Spain provided acute and convalescent COVID-19 samples. The cDNA or gDNA used as material had been derived from T cells, B-cell-depleted T cells, or PBMCs.

The CDR3 is 13 amino acids. Germline V lookup: CDR1 LGHDT, CDR2 YNNKEL (reference sequence). V was clipped by 3 bases and J by 7 bases, with 11 bases between them. This clonotype originated in a woman in her twenties or thirties with acute COVID-19. The sample consisted of PBMCs or T cells enriched from blood (not recorded which). The genes are TRBV3-1 (or the pseudogene TRBV3-2) and TRBJ2-3; D might be TRBD2 (5 bases). The CDR3 bases are TGTGCCAGCAGCCACGGACTCAAGAATACGCAGTATTTT. It yields the protein CASSHGLKNTQYF.